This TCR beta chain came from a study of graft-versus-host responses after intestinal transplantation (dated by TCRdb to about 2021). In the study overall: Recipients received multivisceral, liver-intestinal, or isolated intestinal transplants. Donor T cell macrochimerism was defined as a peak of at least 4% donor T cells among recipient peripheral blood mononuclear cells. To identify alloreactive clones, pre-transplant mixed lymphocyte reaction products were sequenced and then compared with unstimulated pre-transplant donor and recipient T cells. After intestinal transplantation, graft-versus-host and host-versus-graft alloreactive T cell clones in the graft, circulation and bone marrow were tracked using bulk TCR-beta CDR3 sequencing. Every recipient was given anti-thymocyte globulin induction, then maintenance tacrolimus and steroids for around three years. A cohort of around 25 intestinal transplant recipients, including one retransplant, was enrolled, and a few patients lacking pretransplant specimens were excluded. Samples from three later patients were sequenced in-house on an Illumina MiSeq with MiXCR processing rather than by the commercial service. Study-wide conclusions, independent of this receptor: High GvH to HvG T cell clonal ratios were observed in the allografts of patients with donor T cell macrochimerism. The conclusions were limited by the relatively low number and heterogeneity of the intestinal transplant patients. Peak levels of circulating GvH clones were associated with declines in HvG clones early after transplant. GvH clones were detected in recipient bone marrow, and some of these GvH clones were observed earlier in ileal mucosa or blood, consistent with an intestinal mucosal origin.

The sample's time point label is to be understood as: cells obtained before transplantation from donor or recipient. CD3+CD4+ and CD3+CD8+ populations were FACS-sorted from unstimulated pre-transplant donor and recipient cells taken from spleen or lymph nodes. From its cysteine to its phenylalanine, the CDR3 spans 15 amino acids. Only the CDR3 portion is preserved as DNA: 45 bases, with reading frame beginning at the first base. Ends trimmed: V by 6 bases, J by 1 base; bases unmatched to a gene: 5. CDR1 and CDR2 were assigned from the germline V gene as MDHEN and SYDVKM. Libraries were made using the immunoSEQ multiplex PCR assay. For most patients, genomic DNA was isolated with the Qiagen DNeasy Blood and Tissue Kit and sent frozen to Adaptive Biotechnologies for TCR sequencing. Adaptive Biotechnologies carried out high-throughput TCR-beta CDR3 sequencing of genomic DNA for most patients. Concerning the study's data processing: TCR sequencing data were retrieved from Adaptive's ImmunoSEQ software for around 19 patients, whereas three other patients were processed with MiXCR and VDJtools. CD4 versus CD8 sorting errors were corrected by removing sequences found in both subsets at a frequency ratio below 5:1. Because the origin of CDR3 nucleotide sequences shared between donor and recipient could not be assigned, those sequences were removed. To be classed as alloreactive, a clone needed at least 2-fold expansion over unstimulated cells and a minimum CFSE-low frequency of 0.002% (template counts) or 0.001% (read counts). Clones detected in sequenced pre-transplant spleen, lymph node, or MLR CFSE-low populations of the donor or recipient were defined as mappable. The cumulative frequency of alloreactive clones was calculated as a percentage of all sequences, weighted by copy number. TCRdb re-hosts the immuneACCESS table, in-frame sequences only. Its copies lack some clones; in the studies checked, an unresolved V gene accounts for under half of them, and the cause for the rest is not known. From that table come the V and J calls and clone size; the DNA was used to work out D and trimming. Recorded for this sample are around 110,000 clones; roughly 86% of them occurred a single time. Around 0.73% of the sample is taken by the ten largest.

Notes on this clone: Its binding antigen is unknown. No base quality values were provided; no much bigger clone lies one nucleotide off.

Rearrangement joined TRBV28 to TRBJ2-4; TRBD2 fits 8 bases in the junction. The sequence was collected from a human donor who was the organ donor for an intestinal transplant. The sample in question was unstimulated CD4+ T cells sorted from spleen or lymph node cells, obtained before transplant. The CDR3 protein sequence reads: CASRSGGTAKNIQYF. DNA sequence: TGTGCCAGCAGATCGGGGGGGACGGCCAAAAACATTCAGTACTTC.